The T cell receptor (beta chain) described here comes from a study of blood T cell repertoires in COVID-19. The CDR3 covers 15 residues. Trimming at V came to 0 bases and at J to 7 bases, leaving 6 bases not matched to a gene. The germline gives CDR1 WSHSY, CDR2 SAAADI. Assay: immunoSEQ multiplex PCR; the TCRdb copy retains only in-frame clones and omits some. The sample lists roughly 320,000 clones, 65% to 90% occurring once. This chain links TRBV10-2 with TRBJ1-2; 9 nucleotides match TRBD1. The sample comprised peripheral blood. This receptor was identified in a human donor in a cohort sampled during active COVID-19. CDR3 in DNA: TGCGCCAGCAGTGAGTCGGCTAGGACAGGGGTTGGCTACACCTTC. It yields the protein CASSESARTGVGYTF.